A single sample gave rise to the 30 T cell receptor beta chains below, sequenced in a study of blood T cell repertoires in COVID-19. Clones were read by immunoSEQ multiplex PCR, and TCRdb kept only the in-frame ones, dropping some. Among 20,000 to 25,000 clones listed, roughly 83% were seen once. Sequences were obtained from peripheral blood. Receptors originate from a man aged 40-50 years with acute or convalescent COVID-19.

The chain joins TRBV6-1 to TRBJ2-5; a possible D gene is TRBD1 (6 bases). V was clipped by 3 bases and J by 4 bases, with 15 bases between them. CDR1 and CDR2 from the germline V gene are MNHNS and SASEGT. There are 15 residues in the CDR3. The CDR3 bases are TGTGCCAGCAGTGAGACCGGGACAAGAGGAGAGACCCAGTACTTC. It translates to CASSETGTRGETQYF.

V gene TRBV3-1 (or the pseudogene TRBV3-2) combines with J gene TRBJ2-1, with 12 bases aligning to TRBD2. The CDR3 loop spans 17 amino acids. Germline CDR1 is LGHDT and CDR2 is YNNKEL (reference sequence). Germline trimming cut 5 bases from V and 6 bases from J; bases unmatched to any gene: 11. The CDR3: CASSYTRPGLAGNEQFF. The DNA for the CDR3 is TGTGCCAGCAGCTATACGAGACCGGGACTAGCGGGCAATGAGCAGTTCTTC.

This chain joins TRBV7-7 and TRBJ2-2; the D gene is possibly TRBD1 (6 bases). Trimming stripped 1 base from V and 1 base from J, with 7 bases between. Germline assignment: CDR1 SSHAT and CDR2 FNYEAQ (reference sequence). The CDR3 is 15 residues long. DNA of the CDR3: TGTGCCAGCAGCTTAGTACAGGGGAACACCGGGGAGCTGTTTTTT. Protein product: CASSLVQGNTGELFF.

V is TRBV3-1 (or the pseudogene TRBV3-2) and J is TRBJ2-5, with D perhaps TRBD1 (5 bases). CDR1 is LGHDT and CDR2 is YNNKEL in the germline V gene (reference sequence). The CDR3 contains 17 residues. V dropped 0 bases and J dropped 4 bases, with 18 bases sitting between them. CDR3 bases: TGTGCCAGCAGCCAAGATGGGCGGACCCCAGGGCGAGAGACCCAGTACTTC. Translating gives CASSQDGRTPGRETQYF.

The chain has TRBV7-6 and TRBJ2-1, with D perhaps TRBD1 (6 bases). Trimming took 5 bases from V and 8 from J, leaving 16 bases between them. The CDR3 runs 14 residues. Germline CDR1 SGHVS, CDR2 FNYEAQ. CDR3 coding DNA: TGTGCCAGCAGCGTACTCAGGGGAAGGGATGAGCAGTTCTTC. It encodes CASSVLRGRDEQFF.

The V gene is TRBV3-1 (or the pseudogene TRBV3-2), the J gene TRBJ2-5, with D possibly being TRBD1 (5 bases). The V and J ends lost 1 base and 5 bases respectively, with 11 bases between them. The germline V gene encodes CDR1 LGHDT and CDR2 YNNKEL (reference sequence). This CDR3 is 14 amino acids long. The CDR3 DNA is TGTGCCAGCAGCCAAGGGGGCCCTCGGGAGACCCAGTACTTC. This sequence encodes CASSQGGPRETQYF.

The chain has TRBV7-2 and TRBJ2-1, with D maybe TRBD1 (7 bases). The CDR3 covers 15 residues. The germline gives CDR1 SGHTA, CDR2 FQGNSA. With 4 bases removed from V and 4 bases from J, the gap between germline ends came to 14 bases. CDR3 loop: CASSSSGGPYNEQFF. The CDR3 DNA reads as TGTGCCAGCAGCTCCTCAGGGGGGCCTTACAATGAGCAGTTCTTC. Looking up the rest from reference TRBV7-2 and TRBJ2-1 gives the full variable domain: GAGVSQSPSNKVTEKGKDVELRCDPISGHTALYWYRQSLGQGLEFLIYFQGNSAPDKSGLPSDRFSAERTGGSVSTLTIQRTQQEDSAVYLCASSSSGGPYNEQFFGPGTRLTVL.

The CDR3 loop reads CASSVADTANNSPLHF. The CDR3 nucleotides read TGTGCCAGCAGCGTAGCTGACACGGCGAATAATTCACCCCTCCACTTT. The chain combines TRBV9 with TRBJ1-6; no clear D. There are 16 residues in the CDR3. With 0 bases removed from V and 5 bases from J, the gap between germline ends came to 12 bases. Germline values: CDR1 SGDLS, CDR2 YYNGEE.

V is TRBV5-4 and J is TRBJ1-1; TRBD1 might be the D (5 bases). The V and J ends lost 10 bases and 3 bases respectively, with 16 bases between them. The CDR3 extends over 13 amino acids. The germline V gene encodes CDR1 SGHNT and CDR2 YYREEE (reference sequence). The DNA for the CDR3 is TGTGCCGGTAAGGGGTCGTCGGACACTGAAGCTTTCTTT. Translated: CAGKGSSDTEAFF.

This clone was counted once. The rearrangement uses TRBV20-1 and TRBJ1-5, with 7 bases identical to TRBD1. V was clipped by 3 bases and J by 3 bases; unmatched bases: 8. The CDR3 is 15 residues long. Germline CDR1 DFQATT, CDR2 SNEGSKA (reference sequence). In nucleotides, the CDR3 is TGCAGTGCTAGTAGGGCAGGGGGTGACAATCAGCCCCAGCATTTT. It is translated as CSASRAGGDNQPQHF.

The V and J genes are TRBV7-3 and TRBJ2-7; 12 bases are shared with TRBD1. Germline trimming cut 0 bases from V and 3 bases from J; bases unmatched to any gene: 3. The CDR3 length is 16 residues. Germline CDR1 and CDR2: SGHTA and FQGTGA. This chain's CDR3 is CASSLTGTGGFYEQYF. CDR3 sequence (DNA): TGTGCCAGCAGCTTAACCGGGACAGGGGGCTTCTACGAGCAGTACTTC.

This chain links TRBV11-3 with TRBJ2-7; a weak D match, TRBD1 (6 bases). The CDR3 runs to 13 residues. Germline values: CDR1 SGHNT, CDR2 YENEEA. V was trimmed by 5 bases and J by 7 bases, leaving 15 bases between them. The CDR3 DNA reads TGTGCCAGCAGCCCAGGGGATTCGGGGGAGCAGTACTTC. The encoded protein is CASSPGDSGEQYF.

The chain is built from TRBV5-6 and TRBJ1-1; tentative D call: TRBD1 (6 bases). The CDR3 covers 18 residues. CDR1 is SGHDT, CDR2 YYEEEE, per germline. The V gene lost 5 bases and the J gene lost 0 bases, with 23 bases spanning the gap. In nucleotides, the CDR3 is TGTGCCAGCAGTCGTGGAGACAGGCCGAACGTAATGAACACTGAAGCTTTCTTT. Translation gives CASSRGDRPNVMNTEAFF.

This clone appeared a single time. V is TRBV6-1 and J is TRBJ1-3; D uncertain. This CDR3 spans 15 amino acids. The V and J ends lost 4 bases and 2 bases respectively, with 12 bases between them. Germline CDR1 is MNHNS and CDR2 is SASEGT. The CDR3 loop reads CASSGTPNTGNTIYF. CDR3 in DNA: TGTGCCAGCAGTGGCACACCCAACACTGGAAACACCATATATTTT.

Comments on this clone: Distinct nucleotide sequences in the sample also encode this CDR3. V gene TRBV5-1 combines with J gene TRBJ1-5, with 11 bases that match TRBD1. In germline, CDR1 is SGHRS, CDR2 YFSETQ. Unmatched junction bases numbered 2, after V lost 4 bases and J lost 5 bases. This CDR3 has 14 amino acids. The CDR3 loop is CASSRGQGDQPQHF. CDR3 nucleotide sequence: TGCGCCAGCAGCCGGGGACAGGGGGATCAGCCCCAGCATTTT.

The chain combines TRBV7-2 with TRBJ2-3; 15 bases line up with TRBD2. With V trimmed by 0 bases and J by 5 bases, 6 bases remained unmatched. Germline-derived CDR1 and CDR2 are SGHTA and FQGNSA. The CDR3 has 18 amino acids. CDR3 coding DNA: TGTGCCAGCAGCTTAGCCCGGACTAGCGGGGGGGCATTAGATACGCAGTATTTT. Protein sequence: CASSLARTSGGALDTQYF.

The chain has TRBV5-1 and TRBJ1-1, with 9 bases fitting TRBD1. Trimming cost V 7 bases and J 6 bases; bases outside gene matches: 7. This CDR3 is built from 13 residues. Per germline, CDR1 SGHRS and CDR2 YFSETQ. Here the CDR3 reads CASWGQGGAEAFF. The DNA for the CDR3 is TGCGCCAGCTGGGGACAGGGAGGGGCTGAAGCTTTCTTT.

This chain links TRBV30 with TRBJ1-1, with D uncertain. The germline V gene encodes CDR1 GTSNPN and CDR2 SVGIG (reference sequence). V gave up 0 bases and J gave up 1 base, with 15 bases separating them. The CDR3 contains 16 residues. CDR3: CAWSVPVGVANTEAFF. The CDR3 DNA sequence: TGTGCCTGGAGTGTACCGGTCGGGGTTGCGAACACTGAAGCTTTCTTT. Together with reference TRBV30 and TRBJ1-1, the CDR3 gives the full variable domain: SQTIHQWPATLVQPVGSPLSLECTVEGTSNPNLYWYRQAAGRGLQLLFYSVGIGQISSEVPQNLSASRPQDRQFILSSKKLLLSDSGFYLCAWSVPVGVANTEAFFGQGTRLTVV.

The rearrangement uses TRBV9 and TRBJ1-1, with unresolved D. The CDR3 contains 13 residues. V gave up 3 bases and J gave up 1 base, with 7 bases separating them. Germline V gene data show CDR1 as SGDLS and CDR2 as YYNGEE. Here the CDR3 DNA reads TGTGCCAGCAGCGCGATACAGAACACTGAAGCTTTCTTT. This translates into CASSAIQNTEAFF. The whole variable domain, filled in from reference TRBV9 and TRBJ1-1, reads DSGVTQTPKHLITATGQRVTLRCSPRSGDLSVYWYQQSLDQGLQFLIQYYNGEERAKGNILERFSAQQFPDLHSELNLSSLELGDSALYFCASSAIQNTEAFFGQGTRLTVV.

The rearrangement links TRBV7-2 to TRBJ2-5; 13 positions agree with TRBD2. V was pared by 5 bases and J by 0 bases, with 6 bases of the junction left unmatched. This CDR3 has 17 amino acids. Germline V gene sequence: CDR1 SGHTA, CDR2 FQGNSA. The CDR3 region has the DNA TGTGCCAGCAGCCCCGGGACTAGCGGGGTGTACCAAGAGACCCAGTACTTC. It yields the protein CASSPGTSGVYQETQYF.

The V call is TRBV29-1, the J call TRBJ2-7; the D gene is possibly TRBD2 (6 bases). The CDR3 has 13 residues. Trimming stripped 4 bases from V and 2 bases from J, with 12 bases between. Germline lookup yields CDR1 SQVTM and CDR2 ANQGSEA. For the CDR3, the DNA is TGCAGCGTTGGCGGGACGCAAACCTACGAGCAGTACTTC. Its translation: CSVGGTQTYEQYF.

The chain links TRBV14 to TRBJ2-1, with 7 bases fitting TRBD2. V lost 4 bases to trimming and J lost 7 bases; unmatched junction nucleotides: 10. In germline, CDR1 is SGHDN, CDR2 FVKESK. There are 15 residues in the CDR3. CDR3 residues: CASSPSGTSSNEQFF. The DNA of the CDR3 is TGTGCCAGCAGCCCTAGCGGTACCTCGTCTAATGAGCAGTTCTTC.

The rearrangement uses TRBV5-1 and TRBJ2-2; 7 bases match TRBD1. CDR1 and CDR2 from the germline V gene are SGHRS and YFSETQ. V was pared by 3 bases and J by 5 bases, with 7 bases of the junction left unmatched. This CDR3 is 15 amino acids long. CDR3: CASSSGQARTGELFF. CDR3 nucleotide sequence: TGCGCCAGCAGCTCTGGACAGGCTCGGACCGGGGAGCTGTTTTTT.

This chain links TRBV27 with TRBJ1-2; 9 bases are shared with TRBD1. V gave up 5 bases and J gave up 8 bases; unmatched junction bases: 9. This CDR3 comprises 14 residues. CDR1 and CDR2 (germline): MNHEY, SMNVEV (reference sequence). CDR3 sequence reads: CASSTDRGQGGYTF. For the CDR3, the DNA is TGTGCCAGCAGTACGGACAGGGGCCAAGGGGGCTACACCTTC.

The chain combines TRBV7-3 with TRBJ2-5; 8 nucleotides agree with TRBD2. V trimming: 5 bases; J trimming: 2 bases; junction bases outside the gene matches: 7. This CDR3 has 15 amino acids. CDR1 is SGHTA and CDR2 is FQGTGA in the germline V gene. CDR3 in amino acids: CASSPFGGEQETQYF. The CDR3 DNA sequence: TGTGCCAGCAGCCCATTCGGGGGGGAACAAGAGACCCAGTACTTC.

The chain carries TRBV10-3 and TRBJ2-5; D remains unclear. The CDR3 extends over 12 amino acids. The germline V and J ends were trimmed by 3 bases and 4 bases, with 6 bases remaining between them. The germline CDR1 and CDR2 sequences are ENHRY and SYGVKD. DNA of the CDR3: TGTGCCATCAGTGAAAATCGAGAGACCCAGTACTTC. It specifies CAISENRETQYF.

The chain carries TRBV6-5 and TRBJ1-1; the match to TRBD1 covers 9 bases. This CDR3 is 15 amino acids long. Germline V lookup: CDR1 MNHEY, CDR2 SVGAGI. With V trimmed by 5 bases and J by 5 bases, 9 bases remained unmatched. CDR3 bases: TGTGCCAGCAGTACAAACAGGGGGCGCGGGACTGAAGCTTTCTTT. This translates into CASSTNRGRGTEAFF.

V gene TRBV11-2 combines with J gene TRBJ1-2; 8 bases are shared with TRBD1. Germline V lookup: CDR1 SGHAT, CDR2 FQNNGV. Germline trimming cut 7 bases from V and 8 bases from J; bases unmatched to any gene: 15. The length of the CDR3 is 15 residues. The CDR3 DNA sequence: TGTGCCAGCACCCTAGGGCCGACAGGGGCAGGGGGCTACACCTTC. Amino acid sequence: CASTLGPTGAGGYTF.

V gene TRBV30 combines with J gene TRBJ1-2; perhaps TRBD1 as D (5 bases). CDR1 is GTSNPN, CDR2 SVGIG, per germline (reference sequence). CDR3 size: 12 residues. V lost 7 bases and J 0 bases, leaving 9 bases between the germline ends. Written as DNA, the CDR3 is TGTGCCTACTCAGGGACTAACTATGGCTACACCTTC. Protein: CAYSGTNYGYTF.

This clone has only one observation. The CDR3 loop is CASSPLGASGSNEQFF. CDR3 DNA: TGTGCCAGCAGCCCCCTCGGGGCTAGCGGGAGTAATGAGCAGTTCTTC. The genes are TRBV7-6 and TRBJ2-1, with 10 positions matching TRBD2. Germline-derived CDR1 and CDR2 are SGHVS and FNYEAQ. V lost 5 bases and J lost 7; bases outside the gene matches: 11. CDR3 size: 16 residues.